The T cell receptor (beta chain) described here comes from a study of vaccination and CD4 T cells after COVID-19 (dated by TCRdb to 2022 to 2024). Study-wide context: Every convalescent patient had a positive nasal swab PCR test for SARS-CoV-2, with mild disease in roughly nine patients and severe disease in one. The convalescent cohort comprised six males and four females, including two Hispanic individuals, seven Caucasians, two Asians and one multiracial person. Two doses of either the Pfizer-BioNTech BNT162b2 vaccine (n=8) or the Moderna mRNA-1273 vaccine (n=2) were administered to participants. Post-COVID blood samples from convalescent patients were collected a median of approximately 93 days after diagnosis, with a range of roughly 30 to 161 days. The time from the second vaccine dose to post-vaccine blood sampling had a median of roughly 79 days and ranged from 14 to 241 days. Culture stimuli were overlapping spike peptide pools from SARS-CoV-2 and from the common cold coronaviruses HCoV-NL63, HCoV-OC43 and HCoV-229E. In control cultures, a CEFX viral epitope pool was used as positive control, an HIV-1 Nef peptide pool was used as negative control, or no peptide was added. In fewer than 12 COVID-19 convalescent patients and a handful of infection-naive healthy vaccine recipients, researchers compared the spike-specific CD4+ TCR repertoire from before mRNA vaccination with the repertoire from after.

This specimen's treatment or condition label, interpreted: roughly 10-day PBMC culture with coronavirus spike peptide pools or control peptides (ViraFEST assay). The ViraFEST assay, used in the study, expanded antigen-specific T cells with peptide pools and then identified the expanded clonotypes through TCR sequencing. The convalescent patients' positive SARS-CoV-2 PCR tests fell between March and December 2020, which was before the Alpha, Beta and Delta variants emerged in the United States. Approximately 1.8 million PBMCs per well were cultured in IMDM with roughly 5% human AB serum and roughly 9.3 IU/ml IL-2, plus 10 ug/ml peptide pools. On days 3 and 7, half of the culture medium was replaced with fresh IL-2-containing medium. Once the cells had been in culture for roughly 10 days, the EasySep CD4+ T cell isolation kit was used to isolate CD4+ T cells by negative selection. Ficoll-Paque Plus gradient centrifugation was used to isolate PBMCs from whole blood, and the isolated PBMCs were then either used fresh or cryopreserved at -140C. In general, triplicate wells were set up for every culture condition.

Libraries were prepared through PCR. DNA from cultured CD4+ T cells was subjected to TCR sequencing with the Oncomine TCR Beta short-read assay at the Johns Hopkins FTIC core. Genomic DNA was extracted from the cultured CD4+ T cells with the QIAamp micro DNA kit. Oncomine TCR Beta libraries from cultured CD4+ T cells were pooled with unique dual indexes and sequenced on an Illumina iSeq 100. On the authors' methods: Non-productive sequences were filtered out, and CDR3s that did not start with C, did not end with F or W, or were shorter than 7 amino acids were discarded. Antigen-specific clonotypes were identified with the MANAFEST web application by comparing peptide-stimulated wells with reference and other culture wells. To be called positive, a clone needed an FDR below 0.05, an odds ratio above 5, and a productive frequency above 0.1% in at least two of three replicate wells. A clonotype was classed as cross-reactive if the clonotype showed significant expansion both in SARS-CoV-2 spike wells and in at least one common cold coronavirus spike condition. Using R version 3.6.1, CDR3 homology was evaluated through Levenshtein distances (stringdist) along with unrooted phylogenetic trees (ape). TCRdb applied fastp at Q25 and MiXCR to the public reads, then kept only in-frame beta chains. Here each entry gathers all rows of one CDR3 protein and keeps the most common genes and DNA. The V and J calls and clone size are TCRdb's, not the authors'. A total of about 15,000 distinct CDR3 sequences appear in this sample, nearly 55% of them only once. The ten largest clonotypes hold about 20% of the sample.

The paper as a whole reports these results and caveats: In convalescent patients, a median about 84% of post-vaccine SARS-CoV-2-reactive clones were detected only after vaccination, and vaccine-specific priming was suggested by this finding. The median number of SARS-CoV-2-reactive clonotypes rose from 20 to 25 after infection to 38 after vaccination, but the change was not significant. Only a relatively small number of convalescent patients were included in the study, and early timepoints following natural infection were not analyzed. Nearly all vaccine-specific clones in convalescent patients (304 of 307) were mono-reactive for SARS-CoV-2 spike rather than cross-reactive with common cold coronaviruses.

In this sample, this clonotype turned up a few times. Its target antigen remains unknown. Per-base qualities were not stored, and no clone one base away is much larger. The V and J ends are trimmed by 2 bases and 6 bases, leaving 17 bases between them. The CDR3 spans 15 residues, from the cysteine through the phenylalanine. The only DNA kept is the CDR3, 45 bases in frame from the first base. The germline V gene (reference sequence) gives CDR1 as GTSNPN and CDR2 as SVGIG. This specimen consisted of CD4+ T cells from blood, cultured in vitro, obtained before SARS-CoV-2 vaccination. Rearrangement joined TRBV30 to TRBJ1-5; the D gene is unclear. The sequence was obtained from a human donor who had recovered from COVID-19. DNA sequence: TGTGCCTGGAGTTCAAGCGGCCGTCGCGGTCAGCCCCAGCATTTT. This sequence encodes CAWSSSGRRGQPQHF. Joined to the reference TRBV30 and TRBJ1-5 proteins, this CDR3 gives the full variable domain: SQTIHQWPATLVQPVGSPLSLECTVEGTSNPNLYWYRQAAGRGLQLLFYSVGIGQISSEVPQNLSASRPQDRQFILSSKKLLLSDSGFYLCAWSSSGRRGQPQHFGDGTRLSIL.